Following are 28 T cell receptor beta chains from one sample sequenced in a study of vaccination and CD4 T cells after COVID-19. Oncomine TCR Beta short-read sequencing was applied to DNA from cultured CD4+ T cells. TCRdb independently ran MiXCR on the PCR reads; one entry per CDR3 protein. The table lists roughly 11,000 distinct CDR3 sequences, approximately 80% of them singletons. Treatment here: approximately 9-day PBMC culture with coronavirus spike peptide pools or control peptides (ViraFEST assay). What these receptors recognize is not known. Material: CD4+ T cells from blood, cultured in vitro. The receptors here all came from a human donor who had recovered from COVID-19.

The chain is built from TRBV6-2 or TRBV6-3 and TRBJ1-2; 8 nucleotides line up with TRBD1. Trimming at V came to 3 bases and at J to 4 bases, leaving 1 base not matched to a gene. From germline, CDR1 is MNHEY and CDR2 SVGEGT. CDR3 size: 13 residues. The CDR3 nucleotides are TGTGCCAGCAGTTATCAGGGGGCCTATGGCTACACCTTC. This translates into CASSYQGAYGYTF.

The rearrangement uses TRBV28 and TRBJ1-5, with 8 bases that match TRBD1. Trimming cost V 5 bases and J 9 bases; bases outside gene matches: 9. The CDR3 length is 14 residues. Germline CDR1 and CDR2: MDHEN and SYDVKM. The CDR3 is CASSRGQVNGPQHF. Here the CDR3 DNA reads TGTGCCAGCAGTCGGGGACAGGTCAATGGGCCCCAGCATTTT.

Concerning this clonotype itself: At one end, the junction sequence differs from germline, possibly due to a read error. The chain joins TRBV27 to TRBJ2-7; 8 bases agree with TRBD2. The CDR3 sequence is 16 residues long. The V gene's germline CDR1 is MNHEY and CDR2 SMNVEV (reference sequence). The CDR3 DNA reads TGTGCCAGCAGTCCCATTGACGGGAGGGCCGGATACGAGCAGTGCTTC. Protein sequence: CASSPIDGRAGYEQCF.

V and J are TRBV9 and TRBJ2-2; no clear D. The CDR3 runs to 15 residues. V lost 3 bases and J 1 base, leaving 10 bases between the germline ends. Looked up from germline, CDR1 is SGDLS and CDR2 is YYNGEE. The CDR3 spells CASSAGQVNTGELFF. The CDR3 DNA reads TGTGCCAGCAGCGCCGGGCAGGTGAACACCGGGGAGCTGTTTTTT.

This sequence joins TRBV6-1 and TRBJ1-3; no reliable D call. Germline CDR1 MNHNS, CDR2 SASEGT. V lost 6 bases, J lost 4 bases, and 13 bases lay in between. The CDR3 is 14 residues long. For the CDR3, the DNA is TGTGCCAGCAGATCTTCGTTTGGAGGAAACACCATATATTTT. Encoded protein: CASRSSFGGNTIYF.

The chain is built from TRBV20-1 and TRBJ2-7; 10 nucleotides line up with TRBD1. The CDR3 is 14 amino acids. CDR1 and CDR2 from the germline V gene are DFQATT and SNEGSKA (reference sequence). The J segment lost 2 bases and the V segment lost 1 base, leaving 2 bases of the junction unmatched. The CDR3 sequence is CSARGQGAAYEQYF. CDR3 DNA: TGCAGTGCTAGAGGACAGGGGGCGGCCTACGAGCAGTACTTC.

This chain joins TRBV24-1 and TRBJ2-5, with a weak D call TRBD1 (6 bases). This CDR3 has 15 amino acids. Trimming shortened V by 2 bases and J by 2 bases, and 11 bases separated the two germline ends. Germline CDR1 KGHDR, CDR2 SFDVKD. For the CDR3, the DNA is TGTGCCACCAGTGATTCAGGGGCTGAACAAGAGACCCAGTACTTC. It specifies CATSDSGAEQETQYF.

The rearrangement links TRBV6-1 to TRBJ2-3; no clear D gene. The CDR3 runs to 13 residues. Germline assignment: CDR1 MNHNS and CDR2 SASEGT. V was trimmed by 3 bases and J by 3 bases, leaving 7 bases between them. CDR3 amino acids: CASSDRNTDTQYF. The CDR3 coding sequence is TGTGCCAGCAGTGACAGGAATACAGATACGCAGTATTTT.

A note on this clonotype: An end of the junction does not agree with germline; a read error may underlie this. The chain carries TRBV7-8 and TRBJ2-3; 14 bases agree with TRBD2. Looked up from germline, CDR1 is SGHVS and CDR2 is FQNEAQ. This CDR3 comprises 18 residues. In nucleotides, the CDR3 is TGTGCCAGCAGCTTAGCGGCCGGGACTAGCGGGAGAACAGATACACAGTATTTT. Translation gives CASSLAAGTSGRTDTQYF.

This clonotype has only a few counts. The chain uses TRBV21-1 and TRBJ1-5; the table's D call TRBD1 went unverified against the DNA. TRBV21-1 is a pseudogene locus. The CDR3 runs to 15 residues. The CDR3 coding sequence is TGTGCCAGCAGCACTACAGGGGATAGCAATCAGCCCCAGCATTTT. This encodes CASSTTGDSNQPQHF.

The chain recombines TRBV2 with TRBJ2-7; 7 bases match TRBD1. Losses at the gene ends were 3 bases for V and 0 bases for J; bases not matched to a gene: 2. Germline lookup yields CDR1 SNHLY and CDR2 FYNNEI. There are 14 residues in the CDR3. This CDR3 is CASSDQGVSYEQYF. DNA for the CDR3: TGTGCCAGCAGTGATCAGGGGGTCTCCTACGAGCAGTACTTC. Full variable domain (rest looked up from reference TRBV2 and TRBJ2-7): EPEVTQTPSHQVTQMGQEVILRCVPISNHLYFYWYRQILGQKVEFLVSFYNNEISEKSEIFDDQFSVERPDGSNFTLKIRSTKLEDSAMYFCASSDQGVSYEQYFGPGTRLTVT.

V gene TRBV6-5 combines with J gene TRBJ1-5; D gene uncertain. This CDR3 has 13 residues. The germline V gene has CDR1 MNHEY and CDR2 SVGAGI. Trimming took 1 base from V and 6 from J, leaving 7 bases between them. CDR3 coding DNA: TGTGCCAGCAGTTACTGGCAGGCTCAGCCCCAGCATTTT. It yields the protein CASSYWQAQPQHF.

This chain links TRBV7-2 with TRBJ2-1; D gene ambiguous. Between the trimmed V and J ends, which lost 1 base and 6 bases, there was a span of 1 base. Per the germline V gene, CDR1 is SGHTA and CDR2 is FQGNSA. The CDR3 has 11 amino acids. CDR3 amino acids: CASSLVNEQFF. CDR3 DNA: TGTGCCAGCAGCTTAGTCAATGAGCAGTTCTTC.

The rearrangement joins TRBV20-1 to TRBJ1-6, with D unclear. The V and J ends lost 3 bases and 0 bases respectively, with 9 bases between them. The length of the CDR3 is 15 residues. Germline CDR1 reads DFQATT; CDR2 reads SNEGSKA (reference sequence). The CDR3 coding sequence is TGCAGTGCTAGTGCACTTGGCTCCTATAATTCACCCCTCCACTTT. Protein product: CSASALGSYNSPLHF.

The chain links TRBV7-9 to TRBJ1-2, with TRBD1 matching over 8 bases. CDR3 length: 13 residues. The germline V gene encodes CDR1 SEHNR and CDR2 FQNEAQ (reference sequence). Trimming took 5 bases from V and 7 from J; bases not matched to a gene: 6. The CDR3 protein is CASSPTGAAGYTF. In DNA, the CDR3 is TGTGCCAGCAGCCCGACAGGGGCCGCTGGCTACACCTTC.

V is TRBV15 and J is TRBJ1-2; the D is unclear. This CDR3 has 14 residues. Trimming took off 2 bases at V and 7 bases at J, with 14 bases between the two ends. The germline V gene encodes CDR1 LNHNV and CDR2 YYDKDF (reference sequence). CDR3 DNA sequence: TGTGCCACCAGCAGATATTCGGCAGATTCTGGCTACACCTTC. This encodes CATSRYSADSGYTF.

This chain connects TRBV6-5 to TRBJ2-7, with 8 positions matching TRBD1. The CDR3 spans 14 residues. CDR1 and CDR2 (germline): MNHEY, SVGAGI. The V segment lost 2 bases and the J segment 6 bases; nucleotides outside the gene matches: 6. CDR3 amino acids: CASSYTGQGSEQYF. CDR3 coding DNA: TGTGCCAGCAGTTACACCGGACAGGGTAGCGAGCAGTACTTC.

The chain joins TRBV6-1 to TRBJ2-6, with 7 bases fitting TRBD1. CDR1 and CDR2 from the germline V gene are MNHNS and SASEGT. The V gene end was trimmed by 11 bases and the J gene end by 0 bases; junction bases not matched to a gene: 7. The CDR3 has 15 amino acids. CDR3 loop: CAARTGSSGANVLTF. CDR3 nucleotides: TGTGCCGCCCGGACAGGCAGCTCTGGGGCCAACGTCCTGACTTTC.

This clonotype was observed a few times. The chain uses TRBV6-1 and TRBJ1-1; 8 positions match TRBD1. CDR1 and CDR2 from the germline V gene are MNHNS and SASEGT. The CDR3 loop spans 15 amino acids. The V segment lost 7 bases and the J segment 2 bases; nucleotides outside the gene matches: 9. CDR3 sequence reads: CASIIQGDGNTEAFF. DNA of the CDR3: TGTGCCAGCATCATACAGGGGGATGGAAACACTGAAGCTTTCTTT.

The chain carries TRBV19 and TRBJ1-2, with D unclear. The CDR3 sequence is 14 residues long. The V and J ends lost 3 bases and 0 bases respectively, with 8 bases between them. The germline V gene encodes CDR1 LNHDA and CDR2 SQIVND (reference sequence). CDR3 coding DNA: TGTGCCAGTAGTATCATTGGAACTAACTATGGCTACACCTTC. Its translation: CASSIIGTNYGYTF.

This chain uses TRBV7-2 with TRBJ2-5; TRBD2 aligns across 7 bases. The V and J ends lost 1 base and 4 bases, in that order; junction bases with no gene match: 3. The CDR3 length is 14 residues. Germline V lookup: CDR1 SGHTA, CDR2 FQGNSA. CDR3 sequence reads: CASSLGRERETQYF. The CDR3 DNA is TGTGCCAGCAGCTTAGGGCGGGAGCGAGAGACCCAGTACTTC.

The rearrangement uses TRBV24-1 and TRBJ2-7; 14 positions match TRBD2. The V gene end was trimmed by 4 bases and the J gene end by 5 bases; junction bases not matched to a gene: 9. The CDR3 sequence is 17 residues long. Germline V gene sequence: CDR1 KGHDR, CDR2 SFDVKD. The CDR3 sequence is CATSDPGTSGRGDEQYF. CDR3 bases: TGTGCCACCAGTGACCCAGGGACTAGCGGGAGAGGAGACGAGCAGTACTTC.

This clonotype has a single count. The chain couples TRBV7-2 to TRBJ1-1, with 7 bases identical to TRBD1. V dropped 5 bases and J dropped 1; count of bases not matched to a gene: 7. Germline V gene sequence: CDR1 SGHTA, CDR2 FQGNSA. This CDR3 comprises 15 residues. CDR3 sequence reads: CASSPGGLKNTEAFF. The CDR3 nucleotides are TGTGCCAGCAGCCCAGGGGGACTAAAGAACACTGAAGCTTTCTTT.

This clonotype occurred a few times. The chain employs TRBV7-8 and TRBJ1-5, with D possibly matching TRBD1 (5 bases). Per germline, CDR1 SGHVS and CDR2 FQNEAQ. CDR3 size: 15 residues. The germline V and J ends were trimmed by 2 bases and 10 bases, with 18 bases remaining between them. The CDR3 is CASSLTDSARPPQHF. CDR3 DNA sequence: TGTGCCAGCAGCTTAACTGACAGCGCCCGACCACCCCAGCATTTT.

This clonotype was recorded once. This sequence joins TRBV20-1 and TRBJ1-1, with 7 bases that match TRBD1. Germline V gene lookup returns CDR1 DFQATT and CDR2 SNEGSKA (reference sequence). The V segment lost 7 bases and the J segment 5 bases; nucleotides outside the gene matches: 7. The CDR3 extends over 12 amino acids. CDR3 sequence (DNA): TGCAGTGGGAGGGAGGGGGCGACTGAAGCTTTCTTT. It yields the protein CSGREGATEAFF.

The chain links TRBV20-1 to TRBJ1-1; D call uncertain. Per germline, CDR1 DFQATT and CDR2 SNEGSKA (reference sequence). The CDR3 consists of 12 residues. V was pared by 6 bases and J by 12 bases, with 20 bases between. CDR3 DNA sequence: TGCAGTGCCGAGGCAACCCAGTTTCGAACTTTCTTT. This codes for CSAEATQFRTFF.

This chain links TRBV19 with TRBJ1-2; weak D call: TRBD1 (6 bases). Germline values: CDR1 LNHDA, CDR2 SQIVND (reference sequence). V lost 3 bases and J lost 4, with 15 bases in between. The CDR3 has 15 amino acids. In nucleotides, the CDR3 is TGTGCCAGTAGTATCAGTTATGGGGGCGCCTATGGCTACACCTTC. It encodes CASSISYGGAYGYTF.

V is TRBV7-3 and J is TRBJ2-1; TRBD1 aligns across 9 bases. The CDR3 is made up of 14 amino acids. Germline CDR1 and CDR2: SGHTA and FQGTGA. V lost 3 bases to trimming and J lost 5 bases; unmatched junction nucleotides: 2. The CDR3 region is CASSLGQGHNEQFF. CDR3 bases: TGTGCCAGCAGCTTGGGACAGGGTCACAATGAGCAGTTCTTC.